This T cell receptor beta chain emerged from a study of cytomegalovirus exposure and HLA in healthy donors. Study observations and caveats: In a later analysis, TCR beta V- and J-gene trimming showed a link to a missense DCLRE1C variant. Most CMV-associated TCR beta chains were later found to appear HLA-restricted.

This CDR3 is built from 14 residues. Between the trimmed V and J ends, which lost 4 bases and 2 bases, there was a span of 12 bases. Germline CDR1 is MDHEN and CDR2 is SYDVKM. A word on this clone: Its target is not known.

PCR involved 60 Vbeta and 13 Jbeta primers. Sequencing used immunoSEQ multiplex PCR; TCRdb keeps in-frame clones, though not all of them. This sample has 90,000 to 150,000 clones, with roughly 71% found just once. The chain is built from TRBV28 and TRBJ2-7; TRBD1 is a possible D gene (5 bases). The sequencing input was PBMCs. The clonotype comes from a woman aged 40-49 years in good health and CMV-seropositive. The CDR3 loop is CASSSLAGTYEQYF. CDR3 coding DNA: TGTGCCAGCAGTTCCTTGGCAGGGACCTACGAGCAGTACTTC.